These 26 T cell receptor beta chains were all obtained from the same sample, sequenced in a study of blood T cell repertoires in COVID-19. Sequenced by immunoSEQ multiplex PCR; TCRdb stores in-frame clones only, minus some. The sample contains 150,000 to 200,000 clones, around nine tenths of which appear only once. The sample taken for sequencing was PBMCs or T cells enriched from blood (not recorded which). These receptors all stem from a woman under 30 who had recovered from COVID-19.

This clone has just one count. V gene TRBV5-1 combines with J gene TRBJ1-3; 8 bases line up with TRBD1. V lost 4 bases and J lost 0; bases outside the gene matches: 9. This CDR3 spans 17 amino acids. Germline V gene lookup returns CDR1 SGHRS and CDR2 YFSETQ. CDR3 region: CASSQGQGLNSGNTIYF. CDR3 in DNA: TGCGCCAGCAGCCAAGGACAGGGCCTTAACTCTGGAAACACCATATATTTT.

The CDR3 DNA follows: TGTGCCAGCACGCCCGGTCGGGCTAGCGCCCAGTACGAGCAGTACTTC. Residues: CASTPGRASAQYEQYF. The V and J genes are TRBV7-2 and TRBJ2-7; D may be TRBD2 (6 bases). This CDR3 region has 16 residues. V was pared by 7 bases and J by 4 bases, with 23 bases between. Germline CDR1 reads SGHTA; CDR2 reads FQGNSA.

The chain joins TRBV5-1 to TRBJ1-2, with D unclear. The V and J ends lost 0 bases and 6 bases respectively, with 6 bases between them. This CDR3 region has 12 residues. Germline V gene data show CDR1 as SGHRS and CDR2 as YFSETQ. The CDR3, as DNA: TGCGCCAGCAGCTTGGGGGCTGATGGCTACACCTTC. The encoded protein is CASSLGADGYTF.

CDR3 sequence reads: CASSAGSRGSTDTQYF. In DNA form, the CDR3 reads TGTGCCAGCAGTGCCGGGTCTAGAGGTAGCACAGATACGCAGTATTTT. The rearrangement uses TRBV6-1 and TRBJ2-3; D is unclear. The ends were cut back, 4 bases at V and 0 bases at J, with 14 bases in the middle. The CDR3 has 16 amino acids. CDR1 is MNHNS and CDR2 is SASEGT in the germline V gene.

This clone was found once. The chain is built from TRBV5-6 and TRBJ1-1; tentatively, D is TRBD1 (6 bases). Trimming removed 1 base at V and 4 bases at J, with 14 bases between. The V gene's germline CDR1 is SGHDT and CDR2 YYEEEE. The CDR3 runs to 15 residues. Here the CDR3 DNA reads TGTGCCAGCAGCTTGTCTCCCAGGGGTAGCACTGAAGCTTTCTTT. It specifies CASSLSPRGSTEAFF.

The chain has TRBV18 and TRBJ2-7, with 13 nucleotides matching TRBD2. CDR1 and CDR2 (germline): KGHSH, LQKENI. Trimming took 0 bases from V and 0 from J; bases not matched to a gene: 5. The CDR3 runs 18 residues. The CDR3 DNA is TGTGCCAGCTCACCACCCAGGACTAGCGGGAGACACTCCTACGAGCAGTACTTC. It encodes CASSPPRTSGRHSYEQYF. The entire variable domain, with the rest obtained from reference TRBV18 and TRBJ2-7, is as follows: NAGVMQNPRHLVRRRGQEARLRCSPMKGHSHVYWYRQLPEEGLKFMVYLQKENIIDESGMPKERFSAEFPKEGPSILRIQQVVRGDSAAYFCASSPPRTSGRHSYEQYFGPGTRLTVT.

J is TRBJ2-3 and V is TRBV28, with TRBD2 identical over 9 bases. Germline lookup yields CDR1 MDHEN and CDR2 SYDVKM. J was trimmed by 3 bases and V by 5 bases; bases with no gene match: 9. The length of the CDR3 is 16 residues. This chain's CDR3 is CASSPIAGAVTDTQYF. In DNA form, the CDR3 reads TGTGCCAGCAGTCCAATAGCGGGAGCAGTAACAGATACGCAGTATTTT.

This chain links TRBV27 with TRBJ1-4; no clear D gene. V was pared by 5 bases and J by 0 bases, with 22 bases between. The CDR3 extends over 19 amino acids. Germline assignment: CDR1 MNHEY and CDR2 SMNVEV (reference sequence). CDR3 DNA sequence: TGTGCCAGCAGTCCTAGACTAGACTTAAGGAGGGCAACTAATGAAAAACTGTTTTTT. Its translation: CASSPRLDLRRATNEKLFF.

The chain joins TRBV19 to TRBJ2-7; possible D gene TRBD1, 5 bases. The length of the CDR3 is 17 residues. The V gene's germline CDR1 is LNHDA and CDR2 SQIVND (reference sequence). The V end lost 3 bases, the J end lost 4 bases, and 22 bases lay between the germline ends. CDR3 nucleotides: TGTGCCAGTAGTATCACGGCAGGGCCCAAATTAAGTTACGAGCAGTACTTC. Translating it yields CASSITAGPKLSYEQYF.

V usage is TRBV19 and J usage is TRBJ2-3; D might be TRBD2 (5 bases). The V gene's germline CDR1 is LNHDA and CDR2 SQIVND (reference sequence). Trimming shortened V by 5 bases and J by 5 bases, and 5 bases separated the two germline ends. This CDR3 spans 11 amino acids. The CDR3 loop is CASSAGDTQYF. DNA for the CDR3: TGTGCCAGTAGTGCGGGAGATACGCAGTATTTT.

The chain's CDR3 is CASSLEIEQGGYTF. CDR3 DNA: TGTGCCAGCAGCTTGGAGATCGAACAGGGTGGCTACACCTTC. The chain uses TRBV5-5 and TRBJ1-2; TRBD1 is a possible D gene (6 bases). The CDR3 loop spans 14 amino acids. Per germline, CDR1 SGHKS and CDR2 YYEKEE (reference sequence). Trimming cost V 0 bases and J 7 bases, with 13 bases left between them. Together with reference TRBV5-5 and TRBJ1-2, the CDR3 gives the full variable domain: DAGVTQSPTHLIKTRGQQVTLRCSPISGHKSVSWYQQVLGQGPQFIFQYYEKEERGRGNFPDRFSARQFPNYSSELNVNALLLGDSALYLCASSLEIEQGGYTFGSGTRLTVV.

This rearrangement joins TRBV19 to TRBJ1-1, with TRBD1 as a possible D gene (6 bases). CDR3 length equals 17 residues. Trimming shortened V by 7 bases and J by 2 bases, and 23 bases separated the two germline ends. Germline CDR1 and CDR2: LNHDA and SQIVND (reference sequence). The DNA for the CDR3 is TGTGCCAGTAAGCGGGCGGGGGCCGGACCCTCAAACACTGAAGCTTTCTTT. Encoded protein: CASKRAGAGPSNTEAFF.

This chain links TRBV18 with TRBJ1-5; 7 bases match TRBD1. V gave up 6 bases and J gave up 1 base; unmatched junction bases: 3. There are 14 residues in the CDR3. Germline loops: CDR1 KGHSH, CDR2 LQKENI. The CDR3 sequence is CASSQGGSNQPQHF. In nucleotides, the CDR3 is TGTGCCAGCTCTCAGGGGGGAAGCAATCAGCCCCAGCATTTT. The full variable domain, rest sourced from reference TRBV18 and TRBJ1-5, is NAGVMQNPRHLVRRRGQEARLRCSPMKGHSHVYWYRQLPEEGLKFMVYLQKENIIDESGMPKERFSAEFPKEGPSILRIQQVVRGDSAAYFCASSQGGSNQPQHFGDGTRLSIL.

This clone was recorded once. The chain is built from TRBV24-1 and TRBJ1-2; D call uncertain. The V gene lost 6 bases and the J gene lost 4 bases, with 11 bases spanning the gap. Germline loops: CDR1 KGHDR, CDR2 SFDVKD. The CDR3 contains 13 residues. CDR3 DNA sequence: TGTGCCACCAGTAAGCCAGGTACCTATGGCTACACCTTC. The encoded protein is CATSKPGTYGYTF.

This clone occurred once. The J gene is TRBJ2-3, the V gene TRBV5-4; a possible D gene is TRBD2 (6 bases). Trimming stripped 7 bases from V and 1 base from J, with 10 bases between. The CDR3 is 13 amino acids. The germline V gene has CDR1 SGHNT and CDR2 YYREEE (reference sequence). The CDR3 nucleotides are TGTGCCAGCGGGGCTAGCGGCACAGATACGCAGTATTTT. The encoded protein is CASGASGTDTQYF.

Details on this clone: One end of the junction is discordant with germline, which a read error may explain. DNA for the CDR3: TGTGCTAGCAGCCCACGCCAAACTAGCGGGAGCCCCCAAGAGACCCAGTACTTC. It is translated as CASSPRQTSGSPQETQYF. V and J are TRBV7-7 and TRBJ2-5; 11 bases line up with TRBD2. Germline assignment: CDR1 SSHAT and CDR2 FNYEAQ (reference sequence). The CDR3 has 18 amino acids. Supplemented by reference TRBV7-7 and TRBJ2-5, the full variable domain reads GAGVSQSPRYKVTKRGQDVTLRCDPISSHATLYWYQQALGQGPEFLTYFNYEAQPDKSGLPSDRFSAERPEGSISTLTIQRTEQRDSAMYRCASSPRQTSGSPQETQYFGPGTRLLVL.

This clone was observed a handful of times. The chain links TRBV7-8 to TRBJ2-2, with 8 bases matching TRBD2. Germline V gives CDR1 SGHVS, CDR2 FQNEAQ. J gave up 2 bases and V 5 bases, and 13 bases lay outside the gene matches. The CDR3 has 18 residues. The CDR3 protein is CASSLRLGGEGNTGELFF. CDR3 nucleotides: TGTGCCAGCAGCCTCCGTCTCGGGGGGGAGGGAAACACCGGGGAGCTGTTTTTT.

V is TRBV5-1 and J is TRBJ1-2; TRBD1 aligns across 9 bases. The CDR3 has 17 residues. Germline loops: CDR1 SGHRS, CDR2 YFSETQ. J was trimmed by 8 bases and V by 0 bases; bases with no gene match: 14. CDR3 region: CASSLDGTGRTGGGYTF. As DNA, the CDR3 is TGCGCCAGCAGCTTGGATGGGACAGGGCGAACTGGAGGGGGCTACACCTTC. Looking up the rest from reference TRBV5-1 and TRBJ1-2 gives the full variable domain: KAGVTQTPRYLIKTRGQQVTLSCSPISGHRSVSWYQQTPGQGLQFLFEYFSETQRNKGNFPGRFSGRQFSNSRSEMNVSTLELGDSALYLCASSLDGTGRTGGGYTFGSGTRLTVV.

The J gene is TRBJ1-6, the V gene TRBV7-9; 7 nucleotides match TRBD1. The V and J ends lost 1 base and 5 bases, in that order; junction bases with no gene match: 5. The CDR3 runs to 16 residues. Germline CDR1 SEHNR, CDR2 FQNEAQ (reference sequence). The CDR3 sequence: CASSLGQGMNNSPLHF. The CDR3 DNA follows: TGTGCCAGCAGCTTAGGACAGGGAATGAATAATTCACCCCTCCACTTT.

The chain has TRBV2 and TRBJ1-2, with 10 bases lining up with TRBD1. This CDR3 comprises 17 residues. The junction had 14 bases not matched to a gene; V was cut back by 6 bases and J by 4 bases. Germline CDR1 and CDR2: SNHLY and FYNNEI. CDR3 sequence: CASSAGQGGDSLYGYTF. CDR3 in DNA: TGTGCCAGCAGCGCCGGACAGGGGGGGGACTCTCTCTATGGCTACACCTTC.

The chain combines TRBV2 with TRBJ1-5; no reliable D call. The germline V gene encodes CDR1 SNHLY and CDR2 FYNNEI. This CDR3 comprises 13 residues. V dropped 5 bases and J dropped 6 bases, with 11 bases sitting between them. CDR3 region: CASSSEGTQPQHF. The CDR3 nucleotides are TGTGCCAGCAGTTCTGAGGGCACTCAGCCCCAGCATTTT.

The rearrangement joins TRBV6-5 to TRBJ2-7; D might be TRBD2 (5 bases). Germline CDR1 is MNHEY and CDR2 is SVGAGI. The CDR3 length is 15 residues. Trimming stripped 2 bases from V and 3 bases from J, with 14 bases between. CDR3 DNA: TGTGCCAGCAGTTACGAGCCTAGCTCGCGCTACGAGCAGTACTTC. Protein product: CASSYEPSSRYEQYF.

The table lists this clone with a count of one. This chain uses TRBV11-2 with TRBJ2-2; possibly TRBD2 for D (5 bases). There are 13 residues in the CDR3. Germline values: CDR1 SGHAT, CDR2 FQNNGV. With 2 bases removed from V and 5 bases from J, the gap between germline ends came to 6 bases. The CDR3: CASSLRDTGELFF. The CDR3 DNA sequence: TGTGCCAGCAGCTTACGGGATACCGGGGAGCTGTTTTTT.

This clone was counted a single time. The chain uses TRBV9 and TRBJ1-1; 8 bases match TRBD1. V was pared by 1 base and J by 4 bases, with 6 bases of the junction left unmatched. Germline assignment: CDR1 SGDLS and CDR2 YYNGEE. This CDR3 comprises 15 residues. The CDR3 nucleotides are TGTGCCAGCAGCGTAACCCAGGGGGCGGGCACTGAAGCTTTCTTT. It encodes CASSVTQGAGTEAFF.

Written as DNA, the CDR3 is TGTGCCAGCAGTGACGCGGAGACCCCCTATAATTCACCCCTCCACTTT. Amino acid sequence: CASSDAETPYNSPLHF. The chain carries TRBV6-4 and TRBJ1-6; the D is unclear. CDR1 is MRHNA, CDR2 SNTAGT, per germline. This CDR3 has 16 residues. Trimming pared 2 bases from V and 2 bases from J, leaving 10 bases between.

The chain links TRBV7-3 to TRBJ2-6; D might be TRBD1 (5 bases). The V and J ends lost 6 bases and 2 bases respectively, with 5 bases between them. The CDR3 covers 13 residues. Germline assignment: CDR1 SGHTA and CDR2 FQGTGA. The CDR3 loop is CASRDTGANVLTF. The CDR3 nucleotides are TGTGCCAGCAGGGACACTGGGGCCAACGTCCTGACTTTC.